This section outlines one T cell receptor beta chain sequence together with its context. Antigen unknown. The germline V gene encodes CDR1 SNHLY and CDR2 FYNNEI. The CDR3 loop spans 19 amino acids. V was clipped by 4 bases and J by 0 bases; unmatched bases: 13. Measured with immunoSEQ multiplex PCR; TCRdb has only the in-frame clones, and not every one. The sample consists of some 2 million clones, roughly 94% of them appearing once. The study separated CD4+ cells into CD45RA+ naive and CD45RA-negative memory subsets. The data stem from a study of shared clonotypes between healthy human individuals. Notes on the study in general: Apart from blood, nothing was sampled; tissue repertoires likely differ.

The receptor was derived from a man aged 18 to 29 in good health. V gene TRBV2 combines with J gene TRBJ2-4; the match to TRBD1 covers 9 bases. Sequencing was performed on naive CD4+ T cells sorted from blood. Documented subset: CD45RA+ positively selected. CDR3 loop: CASSVGGQGRTIAKNIQYF. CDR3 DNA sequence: TGTGCCAGCAGTGTAGGGGGACAGGGTCGTACAATAGCCAAAAACATTCAGTACTTC.